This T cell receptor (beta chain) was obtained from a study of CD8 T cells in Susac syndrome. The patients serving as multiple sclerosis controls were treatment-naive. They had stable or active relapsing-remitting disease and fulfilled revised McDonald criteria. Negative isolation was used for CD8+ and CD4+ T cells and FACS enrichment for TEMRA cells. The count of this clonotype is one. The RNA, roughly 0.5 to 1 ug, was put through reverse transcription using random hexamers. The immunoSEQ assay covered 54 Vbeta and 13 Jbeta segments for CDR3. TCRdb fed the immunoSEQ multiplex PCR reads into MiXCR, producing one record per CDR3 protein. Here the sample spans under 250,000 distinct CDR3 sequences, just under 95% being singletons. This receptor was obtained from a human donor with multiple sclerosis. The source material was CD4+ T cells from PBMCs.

CDR3 region: CASSSGGTLQETQYF. For the CDR3, the DNA is TGTGCCAGTAGTTCCGGAGGGACTCTTCAAGAGACCCAGTACTTC. The rearrangement joins TRBV19 to TRBJ2-5, with a tentative D call TRBD2 (6 bases). V was cut by 5 bases and J by 2 bases, with 15 bases left in between. The germline V gene has CDR1 LNHDA and CDR2 SQIVND (reference sequence). This CDR3 contains 15 residues.